This section outlines one T cell receptor beta chain sequence together with its context. Per the original data handling: Amplified reference gene primers provided the basis for estimating nucleated cell counts. Sequenced by immunoSEQ multiplex PCR; TCRdb stores in-frame clones only, minus some. That table furnishes V, J and clone size, whereas the DNA furnished D and trimming. In the table there are around 420,000 clones, roughly 88% of which are singletons. This specimen belongs to a study of blood T cell repertoires in COVID-19. The source of this sequence is a woman aged 40 to 50 with acute COVID-19. The sequenced material came from PBMCs or T cells enriched from blood (not recorded which).

CDR3 bases: TGCGCCAGCAGCCAAGAGGGACAGGGTTTCGATCAGCCCCAGCATTTT. Protein sequence: CASSQEGQGFDQPQHF. V usage is TRBV4-1 and J usage is TRBJ1-5; TRBD1 matches 9 bases. V was pared by 0 bases and J by 5 bases, with 5 bases of the junction left unmatched. The CDR3 length is 16 residues. The germline V gene encodes CDR1 MGHRA and CDR2 YSYEKL.